What follows is one TCR beta chain and its context. Profiled with immunoSEQ multiplex PCR; TCRdb holds only in-frame clones, not every one. The sample carries about 84,000 clones, 90% to 95% recorded once. This entry comes from a study of PD-L1 blockade in urothelial cancer. About the study: The researchers analyzed blood 3 weeks (second dose) and 6 weeks after treatment start. Median T cell yield from blood was fewer than 150,000.

Urothelial carcinoma affected the patients, and it was locally advanced or metastatic. Per patient, between 1 and 8 samples were collected at pretreatment and on-treatment time points. This sequence originates from a man between 60 and 75 years old with urothelial cancer. The material sequenced was PBMCs, taken around atezolizumab (anti-PD-L1) treatment.

The CDR3 sequence: CASSPFNTGELFF. CDR3 DNA sequence: TGTGCCAGCAGTCCCTTCAACACCGGGGAGCTGTTTTTT. This rearrangement joins TRBV6-1 to TRBJ2-2, with D uncertain. Looked up from germline, CDR1 is MNHNS and CDR2 is SASEGT. The CDR3 loop spans 13 amino acids. V gave up 5 bases and J gave up 2 bases, with 6 bases separating them.